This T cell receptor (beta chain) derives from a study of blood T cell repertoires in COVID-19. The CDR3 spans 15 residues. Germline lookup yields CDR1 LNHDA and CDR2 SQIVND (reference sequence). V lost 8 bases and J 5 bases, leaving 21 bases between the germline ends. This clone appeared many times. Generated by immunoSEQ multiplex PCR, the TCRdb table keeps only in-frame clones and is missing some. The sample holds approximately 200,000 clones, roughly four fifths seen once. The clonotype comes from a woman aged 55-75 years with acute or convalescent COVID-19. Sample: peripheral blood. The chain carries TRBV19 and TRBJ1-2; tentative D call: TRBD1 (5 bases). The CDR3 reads CASGEGGGGIYGYTF. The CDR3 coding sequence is TGTGCCAGTGGCGAAGGAGGCGGGGGGATATATGGCTACACCTTC. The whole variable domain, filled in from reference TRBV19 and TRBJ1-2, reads DGGITQSPKYLFRKEGQNVTLSCEQNLNHDAMYWYRQDPGQGLRLIYYSQIVNDFQKGDIAEGYSVSREKKESFPLTVTSAQKNPTAFYLCASGEGGGGIYGYTFGSGTRLTVV.